This TCR beta chain was profiled in a study of T cells in Graves' hyperthyroidism and ophthalmopathy. V dropped 6 bases and J dropped 2; count of bases not matched to a gene: 7. The CDR3 has 17 residues. Looked up from germline, CDR1 is MNHNS and CDR2 is SASEGT. Amplified TCR beta CDR3 regions came from RNA transcripts. The HTBI set primed first-round TCR CDR3 RT-PCR. Using its own MiXCR run on the multiplex PCR reads, TCRdb lists one record per CDR3 protein. Among under 450,000 distinct CDR3 sequences listed, about 18% were seen once. Sequencing used blood. The chain has TRBV6-1 and TRBJ2-2; 12 bases align to TRBD2. This clonotype originated in a woman aged 25 to 39 with Graves' hyperthyroidism that later progressed to Graves' ophthalmopathy. CDR3 loop: CASSKQGLAGNTGELFF. The CDR3 region has the DNA TGTGCCAGCAGCAAACAGGGACTAGCGGGTAACACCGGGGAGCTGTTTTTT.